Detailed here is one TCR beta chain. This entry is derived from a study of shared T cell receptors in the human thymus. Profiling relied on immunoSEQ multiplex PCR, and the TCRdb table lists in-frame clones only, not all of them. This table has around 730,000 clones, 80% to 90% appearing once. The CDR3 is 15 residues long. Deletions cut 0 bases from V and 0 bases from J, with 6 bases between. The germline V gene encodes CDR1 MNHNY and CDR2 SVGAGI (reference sequence). These same records also appear under a second study, on human thymus T cells. That source reports: All donors were healthy Finnish infants who were undergoing corrective surgery to treat congenital heart defects. Obtained as resections during corrective heart surgery, the thymus tissue was then studied. Both thymic and peripheral blood repertoires showed apparently biased V and J usage. In unrelated individuals, thymic repertoires overlapped highly, according to related research.

What was sequenced was thymocytes. This TCR was sampled from a girl in the first two years of life with a congenital heart defect. The chain joins TRBV6-6 to TRBJ1-3; no clear D. Written as DNA, the CDR3 is TGTGCCAGCAGTTACTCGAGCCTCTCTGGAAACACCATATATTTT. Translated, it gives CASSYSSLSGNTIYF.